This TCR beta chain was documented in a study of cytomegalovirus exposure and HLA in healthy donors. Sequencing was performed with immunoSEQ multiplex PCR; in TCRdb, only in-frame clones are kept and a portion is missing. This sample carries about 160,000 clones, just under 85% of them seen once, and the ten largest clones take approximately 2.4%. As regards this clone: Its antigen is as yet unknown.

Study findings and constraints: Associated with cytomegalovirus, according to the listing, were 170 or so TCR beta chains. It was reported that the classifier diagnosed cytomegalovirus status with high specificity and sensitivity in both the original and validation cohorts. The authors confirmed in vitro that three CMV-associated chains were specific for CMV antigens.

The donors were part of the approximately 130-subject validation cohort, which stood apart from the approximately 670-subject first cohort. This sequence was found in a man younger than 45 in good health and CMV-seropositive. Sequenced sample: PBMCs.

The CDR3 is CASSFGGGASSGNTIYF. CDR3 DNA: TGTGCCAGCAGCTTCGGGGGAGGGGCGAGCTCTGGAAACACCATATATTTT. The chain joins TRBV7-9 to TRBJ1-3, with D possibly TRBD1 on 5 matching bases. V was shortened by 3 bases and J by 0 bases, with 15 bases between the two germline ends. Germline CDR1 reads SEHNR; CDR2 reads FQNEAQ (reference sequence). The CDR3 has 17 residues.